The 3 T cell receptor beta chains reported below all come from one sample, sequenced in a study of T cells in Graves' hyperthyroidism and ophthalmopathy. The TCR beta CDR3 regions underwent amplification using RNA transcripts as the source. First-round RT-PCR targeting the TCR CDR3 was performed with the HTBI primer set. TCRdb passed the multiplex PCR reads through MiXCR, listing each CDR3 protein once. The sample yields 530,000 or so distinct CDR3 sequences, roughly a quarter seen once. Sample: blood. The receptor source for this set is a woman aged 25 to 39 with Graves' ophthalmopathy.

This clonotype was counted at least ten times. V is TRBV7-9 and J is TRBJ1-1, with D possibly TRBD1 on 5 matching bases. CDR3 length: 14 amino acids. Germline V gene data show CDR1 as SEHNR and CDR2 as FQNEAQ (reference sequence). V was cut by 5 bases and J by 6 bases, with 16 bases left in between. The CDR3 protein is CASSPPGGVAEAFF. CDR3 DNA sequence: TGTGCCAGCAGCCCCCCTGGGGGGGTGGCTGAAGCTTTCTTT.

CDR3 in DNA: TGTGCCAGCAGCCAAGATCTTGGGGAGGGCTATGGCTACACCTTC. This codes for CASSQDLGEGYGYTF. V is TRBV4-2 and J is TRBJ1-2; D gene ambiguous. The germline V and J ends were trimmed by 0 bases and 4 bases, with 12 bases remaining between them. Germline V CDR1 and CDR2: LGHNA, YNFKEQ. The CDR3 consists of 15 residues.

With respect to this clonotype: Its ends do not fully match the called genes, so a read error is possible. V gene TRBV7-8 combines with J gene TRBJ1-2; D remains ambiguous. The CDR3 sequence is 14 residues long. Per the germline V gene, CDR1 is SGHVS and CDR2 is FQNEAQ. CDR3 loop: CASSTSVTNYGYTF. Written as DNA, the CDR3 is TGTGCCAGCAGTACCTCAGTCACGAACTATGGTTACACCTTC.